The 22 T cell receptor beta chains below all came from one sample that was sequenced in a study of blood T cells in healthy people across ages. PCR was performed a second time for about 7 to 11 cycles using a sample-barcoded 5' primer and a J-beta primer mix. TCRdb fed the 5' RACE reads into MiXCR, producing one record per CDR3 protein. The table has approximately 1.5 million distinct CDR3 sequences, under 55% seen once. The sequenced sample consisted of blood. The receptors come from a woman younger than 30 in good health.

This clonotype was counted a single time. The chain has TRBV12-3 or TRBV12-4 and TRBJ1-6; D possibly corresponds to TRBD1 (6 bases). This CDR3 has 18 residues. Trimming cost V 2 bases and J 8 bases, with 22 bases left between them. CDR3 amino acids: CASSLRLFAGQRDSPLHF. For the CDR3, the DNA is TGTGCCAGCAGTTTAAGGTTATTTGCGGGACAACGGGATTCACCCCTCCACTTT.

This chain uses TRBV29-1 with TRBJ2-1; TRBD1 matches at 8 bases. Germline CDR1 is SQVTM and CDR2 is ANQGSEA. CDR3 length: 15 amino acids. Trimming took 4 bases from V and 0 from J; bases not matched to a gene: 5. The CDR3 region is CSVGQGPSSYNEQFF. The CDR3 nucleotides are TGCAGCGTTGGACAGGGGCCGAGCTCCTACAATGAGCAGTTCTTC.

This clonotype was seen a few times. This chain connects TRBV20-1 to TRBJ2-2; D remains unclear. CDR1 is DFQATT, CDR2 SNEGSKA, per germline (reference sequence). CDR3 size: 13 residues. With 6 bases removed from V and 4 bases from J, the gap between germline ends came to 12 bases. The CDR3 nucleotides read TGCAGTGCCTTGAGCCGCCCCACCGGGGAGCTGTTTTTT. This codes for CSALSRPTGELFF.

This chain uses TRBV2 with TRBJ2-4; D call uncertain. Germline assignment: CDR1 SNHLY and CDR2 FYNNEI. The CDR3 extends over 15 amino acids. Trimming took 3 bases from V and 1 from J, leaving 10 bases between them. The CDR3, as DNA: TGTGCCAGCAGTGATTGGGCTGTTGCCAAAAACATTCAGTACTTC. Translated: CASSDWAVAKNIQYF.

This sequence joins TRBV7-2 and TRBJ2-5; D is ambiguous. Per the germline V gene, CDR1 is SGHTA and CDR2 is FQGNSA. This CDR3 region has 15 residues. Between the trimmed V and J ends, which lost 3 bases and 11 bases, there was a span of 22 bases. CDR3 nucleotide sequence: TGTGCCAGCAGCTTTTATGGCGGAATCTACAATGAGCAGTACTTC. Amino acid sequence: CASSFYGGIYNEQYF.

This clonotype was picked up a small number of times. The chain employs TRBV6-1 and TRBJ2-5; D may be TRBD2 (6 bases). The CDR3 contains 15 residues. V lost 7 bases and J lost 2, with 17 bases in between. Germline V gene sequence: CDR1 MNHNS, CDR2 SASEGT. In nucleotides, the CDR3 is TGTGCCAGCATCACCTTCCCGCGGGGACAAGAGACCCAGTACTTC. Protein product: CASITFPRGQETQYF.

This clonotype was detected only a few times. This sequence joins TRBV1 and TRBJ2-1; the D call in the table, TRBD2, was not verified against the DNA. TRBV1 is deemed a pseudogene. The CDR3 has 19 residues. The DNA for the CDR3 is TGCACCAGCAGCCAAGAAAAGCGGGCAGGAACGATGGAAAACAATGAGCAGTTCTTC. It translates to CTSSQEKRAGTMENNEQFF.

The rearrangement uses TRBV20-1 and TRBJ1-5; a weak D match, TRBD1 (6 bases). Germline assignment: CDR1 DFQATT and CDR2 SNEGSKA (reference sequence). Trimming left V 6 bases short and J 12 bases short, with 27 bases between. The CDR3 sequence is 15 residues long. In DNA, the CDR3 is TGCAGTGCCCCGAAACCGGGACACCGAGAATCAAGCCAGCATTTT. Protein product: CSAPKPGHRESSQHF.

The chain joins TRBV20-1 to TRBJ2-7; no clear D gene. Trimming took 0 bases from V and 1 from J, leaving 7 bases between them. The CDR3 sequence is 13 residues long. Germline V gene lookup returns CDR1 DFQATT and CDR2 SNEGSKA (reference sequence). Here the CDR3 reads CSARDRMSYEQYF. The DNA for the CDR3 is TGCAGTGCTAGAGATCGAATGTCCTACGAGCAGTACTTC.

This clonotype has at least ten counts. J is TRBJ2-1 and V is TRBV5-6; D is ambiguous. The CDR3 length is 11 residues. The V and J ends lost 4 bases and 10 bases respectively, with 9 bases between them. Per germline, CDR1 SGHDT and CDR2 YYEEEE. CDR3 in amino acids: CASSLVREQFF. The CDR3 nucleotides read TGTGCCAGCAGCCTCGTACGGGAGCAGTTCTTC.

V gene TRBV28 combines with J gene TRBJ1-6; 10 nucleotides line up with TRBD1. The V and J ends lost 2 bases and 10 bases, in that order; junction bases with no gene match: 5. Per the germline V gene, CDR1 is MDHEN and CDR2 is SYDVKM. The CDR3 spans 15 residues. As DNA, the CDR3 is TGTGCCAGCAGTTTAAAGGGACAGGGGCTCTCACCCCTCCACTTT. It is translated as CASSLKGQGLSPLHF.

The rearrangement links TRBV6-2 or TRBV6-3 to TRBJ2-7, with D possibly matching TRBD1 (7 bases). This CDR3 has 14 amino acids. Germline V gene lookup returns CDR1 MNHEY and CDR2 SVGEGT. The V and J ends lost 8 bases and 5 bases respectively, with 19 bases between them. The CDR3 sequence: CASGKAGQNDEQYF. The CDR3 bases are TGTGCCAGCGGGAAGGCGGGACAGAATGACGAGCAGTACTTC.

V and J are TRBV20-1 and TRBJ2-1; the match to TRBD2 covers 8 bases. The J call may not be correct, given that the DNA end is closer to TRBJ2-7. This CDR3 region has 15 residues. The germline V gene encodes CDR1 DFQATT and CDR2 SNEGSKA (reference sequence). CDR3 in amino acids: CSAKASGRPYNEQYF. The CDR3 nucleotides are TGCAGTGCTAAGGCTAGCGGGCGCCCCTACAATGAGCAGTACTTC.

This chain's CDR3 is CASSWDRGRETQYF. The CDR3 bases are TGTGCCAGCAGCTGGGATAGGGGCCGGGAGACCCAGTACTTC. The J gene is TRBJ2-5, the V gene TRBV7-9; tentatively, D is TRBD1 (5 bases). Germline V lookup: CDR1 SEHNR, CDR2 FQNEAQ (reference sequence). This CDR3 comprises 14 residues. V lost 4 bases and J 5 bases, leaving 14 bases between the germline ends.

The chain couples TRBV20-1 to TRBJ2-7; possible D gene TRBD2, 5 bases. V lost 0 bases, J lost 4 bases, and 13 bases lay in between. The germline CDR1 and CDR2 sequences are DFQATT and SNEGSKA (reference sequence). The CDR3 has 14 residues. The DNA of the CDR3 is TGCAGTGCTAGAGATGGCGTACTAGGGTACGAGCAGTACTTC. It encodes CSARDGVLGYEQYF.

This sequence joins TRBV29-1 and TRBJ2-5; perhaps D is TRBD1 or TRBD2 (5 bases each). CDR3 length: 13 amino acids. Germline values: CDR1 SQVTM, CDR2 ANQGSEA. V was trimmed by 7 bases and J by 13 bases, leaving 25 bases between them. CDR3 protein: CSARGARAISPYF. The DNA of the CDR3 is TGCAGCGCCCGAGGGGCAAGAGCTATATCCCCGTACTTC.

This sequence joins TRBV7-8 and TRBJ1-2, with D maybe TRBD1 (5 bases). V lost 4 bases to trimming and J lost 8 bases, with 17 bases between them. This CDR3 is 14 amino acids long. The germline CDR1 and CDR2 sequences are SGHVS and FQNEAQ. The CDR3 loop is CASSSVRQRDGYTF. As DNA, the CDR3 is TGTGCCAGCAGCTCCGTACGACAACGGGACGGCTACACCTTC. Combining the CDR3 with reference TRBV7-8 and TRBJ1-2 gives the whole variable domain GAGVSQSPRYKVAKRGQDVALRCDPISGHVSLFWYQQALGQGPEFLTYFQNEAQLDKSGLPSDRFFAERPEGSVSTLKIQRTQQEDSAVYLCASSSVRQRDGYTFGSGTRLTVV.

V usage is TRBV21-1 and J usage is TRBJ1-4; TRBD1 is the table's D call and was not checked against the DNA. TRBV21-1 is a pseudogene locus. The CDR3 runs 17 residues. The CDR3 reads CASSKEGQGSTNEKLFF. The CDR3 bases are TGTGCCAGCAGCAAAGAAGGCCAGGGGTCAACTAATGAAAAACTGTTTTTT.

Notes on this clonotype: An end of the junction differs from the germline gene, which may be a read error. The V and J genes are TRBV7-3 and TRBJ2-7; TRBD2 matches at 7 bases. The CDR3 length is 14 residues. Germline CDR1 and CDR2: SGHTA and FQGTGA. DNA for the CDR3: TGTGCTAGCAGCGCTGATAGCGGGTCCTACGAGCAGTACTTC. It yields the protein CASSADSGSYEQYF.

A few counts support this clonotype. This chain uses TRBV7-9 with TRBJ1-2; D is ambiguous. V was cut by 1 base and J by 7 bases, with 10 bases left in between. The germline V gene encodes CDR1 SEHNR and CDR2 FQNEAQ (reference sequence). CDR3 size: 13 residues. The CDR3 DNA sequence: TGTGCCAGCAGCTTAGAACGTCGGGGTGGCTACACCTTC. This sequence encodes CASSLERRGGYTF. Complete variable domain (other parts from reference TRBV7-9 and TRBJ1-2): DTGVSQNPRHKITKRGQNVTFRCDPISEHNRLYWYRQTLGQGPEFLTYFQNEAQLEKSRLLSDRFSAERPKGSFSTLEIQRTEQGDSAMYLCASSLERRGGYTFGSGTRLTVV.

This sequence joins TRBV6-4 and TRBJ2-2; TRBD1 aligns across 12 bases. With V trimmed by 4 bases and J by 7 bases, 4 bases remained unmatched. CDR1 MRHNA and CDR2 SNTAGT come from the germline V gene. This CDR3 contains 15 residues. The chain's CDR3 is CASSARDRGRGELFF. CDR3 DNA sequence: TGTGCCAGCAGTGCCCGGGACAGGGGGCGCGGGGAGCTGTTTTTT.

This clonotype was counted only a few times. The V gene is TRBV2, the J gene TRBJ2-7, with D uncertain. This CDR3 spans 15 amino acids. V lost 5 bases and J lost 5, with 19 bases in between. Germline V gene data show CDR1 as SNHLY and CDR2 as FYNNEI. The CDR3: CASSFGPSPPHEQYF. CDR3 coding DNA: TGTGCCAGCAGTTTTGGACCTTCCCCTCCCCACGAGCAGTACTTC.